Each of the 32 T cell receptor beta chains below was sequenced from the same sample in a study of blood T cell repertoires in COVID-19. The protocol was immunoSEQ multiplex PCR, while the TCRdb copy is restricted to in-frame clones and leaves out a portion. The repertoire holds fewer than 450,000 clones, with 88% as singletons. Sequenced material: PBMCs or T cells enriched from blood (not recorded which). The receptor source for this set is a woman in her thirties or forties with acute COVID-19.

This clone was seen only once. This CDR3 reads CASSPGTGQMNYGYTF. The CDR3 DNA reads TGTGCCAGCAGTCCCGGGACAGGTCAAATGAACTATGGCTACACCTTC. The gene calls are TRBV27 and TRBJ1-2; 8 nucleotides line up with TRBD1. V shed 5 bases, J shed 2 bases, and the junction held 10 bases outside the gene matches. Germline V CDR1 and CDR2: MNHEY, SMNVEV (reference sequence). The CDR3 totals 16 residues.

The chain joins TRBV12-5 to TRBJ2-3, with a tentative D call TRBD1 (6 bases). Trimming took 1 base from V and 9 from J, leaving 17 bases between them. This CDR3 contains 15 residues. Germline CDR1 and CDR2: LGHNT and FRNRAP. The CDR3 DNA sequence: TGTGCTAGTGGTTTGGCGACTCCCCAGGGGTACACGCAGTATTTT. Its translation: CASGLATPQGYTQYF.

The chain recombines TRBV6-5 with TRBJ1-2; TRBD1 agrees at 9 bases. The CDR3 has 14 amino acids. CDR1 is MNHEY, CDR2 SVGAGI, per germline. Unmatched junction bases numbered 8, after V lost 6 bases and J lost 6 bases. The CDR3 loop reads CASRPPGQGHGYTF. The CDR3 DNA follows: TGTGCCAGCAGACCCCCGGGACAGGGCCATGGCTACACCTTC.

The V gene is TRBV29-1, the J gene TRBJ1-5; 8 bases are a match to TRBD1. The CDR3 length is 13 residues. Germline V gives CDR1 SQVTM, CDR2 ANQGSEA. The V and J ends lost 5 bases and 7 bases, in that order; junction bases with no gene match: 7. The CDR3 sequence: CSVSGGQGQPQHF. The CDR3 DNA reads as TGCAGCGTTTCAGGGGGCCAGGGACAGCCCCAGCATTTT.

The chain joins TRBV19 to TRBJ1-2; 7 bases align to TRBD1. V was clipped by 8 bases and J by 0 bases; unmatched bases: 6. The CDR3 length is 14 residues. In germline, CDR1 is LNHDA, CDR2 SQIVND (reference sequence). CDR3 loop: CASSVQGANYGYTF. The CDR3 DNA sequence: TGTGCCAGTTCGGTGCAGGGGGCTAACTATGGCTACACCTTC. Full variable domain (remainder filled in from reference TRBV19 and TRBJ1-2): DGGITQSPKYLFRKEGQNVTLSCEQNLNHDAMYWYRQDPGQGLRLIYYSQIVNDFQKGDIAEGYSVSREKKESFPLTVTSAQKNPTAFYLCASSVQGANYGYTFGSGTRLTVV.

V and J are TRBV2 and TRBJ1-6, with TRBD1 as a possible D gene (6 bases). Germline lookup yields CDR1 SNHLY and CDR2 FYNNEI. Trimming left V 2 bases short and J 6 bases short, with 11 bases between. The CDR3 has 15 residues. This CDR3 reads CASSEWGLVNSPLHF. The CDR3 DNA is TGTGCCAGCAGTGAATGGGGGCTTGTTAATTCACCCCTCCACTTT.

CDR3 region: CASSNEDSPLHF. The DNA of the CDR3 is TGTGCCAGTAGTAACGAGGATTCACCCCTCCACTTT. The rearrangement links TRBV19 to TRBJ1-6; D gene ambiguous. V lost 4 bases and J 8 bases, leaving 6 bases between the germline ends. CDR1 is LNHDA, CDR2 SQIVND, per germline (reference sequence). The CDR3 length is 12 residues.

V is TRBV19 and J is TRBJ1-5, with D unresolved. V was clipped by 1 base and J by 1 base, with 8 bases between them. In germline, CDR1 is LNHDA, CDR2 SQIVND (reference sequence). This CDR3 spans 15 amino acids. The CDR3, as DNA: TGTGCCAGTAGTATAGGAACAGCCAGCAATCAGCCCCAGCATTTT. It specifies CASSIGTASNQPQHF.

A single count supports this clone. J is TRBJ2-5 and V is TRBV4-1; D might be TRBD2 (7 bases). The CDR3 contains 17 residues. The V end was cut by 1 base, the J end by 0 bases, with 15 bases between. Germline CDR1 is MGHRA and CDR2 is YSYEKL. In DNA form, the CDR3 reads TGCGCCAGCAGCCAAGGGAATCGGGGGGCATACCAAGAGACCCAGTACTTC. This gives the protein CASSQGNRGAYQETQYF.

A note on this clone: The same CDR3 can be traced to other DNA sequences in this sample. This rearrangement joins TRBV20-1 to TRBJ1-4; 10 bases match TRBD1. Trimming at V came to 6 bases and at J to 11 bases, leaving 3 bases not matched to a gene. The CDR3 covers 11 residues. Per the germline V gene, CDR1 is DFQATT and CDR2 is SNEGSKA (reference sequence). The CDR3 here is CSAGTGEKLFF. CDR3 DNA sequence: TGCAGTGCCGGGACAGGGGAGAAACTGTTTTTT.

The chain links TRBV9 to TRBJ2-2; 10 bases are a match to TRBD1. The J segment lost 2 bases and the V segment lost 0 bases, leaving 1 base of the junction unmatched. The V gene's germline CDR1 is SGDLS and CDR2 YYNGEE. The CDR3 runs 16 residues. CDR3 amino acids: CASSVATGGNTGELFF. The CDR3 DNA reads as TGTGCCAGCAGCGTAGCGACAGGGGGCAACACCGGGGAGCTGTTTTTT.

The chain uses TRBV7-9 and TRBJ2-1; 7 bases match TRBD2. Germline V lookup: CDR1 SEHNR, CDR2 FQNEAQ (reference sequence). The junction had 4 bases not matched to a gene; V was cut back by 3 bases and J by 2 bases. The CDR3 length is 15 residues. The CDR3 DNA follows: TGTGCCAGCAGCTTCCTCGGGGGGACCTACAATGAGCAGTTCTTC. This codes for CASSFLGGTYNEQFF.

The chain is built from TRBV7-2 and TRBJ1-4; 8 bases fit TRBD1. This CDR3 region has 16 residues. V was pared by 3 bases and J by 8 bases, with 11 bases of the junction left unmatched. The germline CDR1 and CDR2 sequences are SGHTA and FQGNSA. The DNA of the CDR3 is TGTGCCAGCAGCTTTGATCGGGACAGGCGGAAGGAAAAACTGTTTTTT. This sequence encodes CASSFDRDRRKEKLFF.

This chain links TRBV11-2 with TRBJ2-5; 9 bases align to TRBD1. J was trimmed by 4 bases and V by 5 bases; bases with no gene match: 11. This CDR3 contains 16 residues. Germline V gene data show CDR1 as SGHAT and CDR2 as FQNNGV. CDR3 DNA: TGTGCCAGCAGCCCCAAGGGACAGGGAATGAGAGAGACCCAGTACTTC. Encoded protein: CASSPKGQGMRETQYF.

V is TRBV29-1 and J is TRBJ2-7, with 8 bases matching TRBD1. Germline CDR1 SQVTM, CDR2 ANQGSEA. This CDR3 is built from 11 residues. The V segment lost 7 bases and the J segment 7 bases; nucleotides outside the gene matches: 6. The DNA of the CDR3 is TGCAGCGGAACAGGGGGTGGGGAGCAGTACTTC. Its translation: CSGTGGGEQYF.

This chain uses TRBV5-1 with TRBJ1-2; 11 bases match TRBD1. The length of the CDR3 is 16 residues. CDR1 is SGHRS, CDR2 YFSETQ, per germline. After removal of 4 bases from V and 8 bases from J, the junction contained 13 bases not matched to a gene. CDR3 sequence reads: CASSPGQGAIFNGYTF. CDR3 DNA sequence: TGCGCCAGCAGCCCCGGACAGGGGGCGATCTTTAACGGCTACACCTTC.

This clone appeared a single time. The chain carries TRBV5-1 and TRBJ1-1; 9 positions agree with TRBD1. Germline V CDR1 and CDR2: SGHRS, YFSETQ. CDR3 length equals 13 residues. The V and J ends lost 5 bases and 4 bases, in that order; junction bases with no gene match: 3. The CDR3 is CASSTGGGTEAFF. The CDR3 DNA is TGCGCCAGCAGTACAGGGGGCGGCACTGAAGCTTTCTTT. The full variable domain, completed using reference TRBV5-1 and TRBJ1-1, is KAGVTQTPRYLIKTRGQQVTLSCSPISGHRSVSWYQQTPGQGLQFLFEYFSETQRNKGNFPGRFSGRQFSNSRSEMNVSTLELGDSALYLCASSTGGGTEAFFGQGTRLTVV.

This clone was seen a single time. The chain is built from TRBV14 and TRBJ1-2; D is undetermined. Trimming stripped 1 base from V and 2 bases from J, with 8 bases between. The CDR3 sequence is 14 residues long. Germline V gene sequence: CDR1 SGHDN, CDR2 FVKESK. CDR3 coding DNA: TGTGCCAGCAGCCAAGGATTGGAGAACTATGGCTACACCTTC. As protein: CASSQGLENYGYTF.

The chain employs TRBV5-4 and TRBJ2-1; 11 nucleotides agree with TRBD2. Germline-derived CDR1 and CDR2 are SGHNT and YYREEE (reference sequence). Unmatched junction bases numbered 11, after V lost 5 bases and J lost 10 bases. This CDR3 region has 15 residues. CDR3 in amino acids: CASSRPSGGPPEQFF. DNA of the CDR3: TGTGCCAGCAGTCGCCCTAGCGGGGGGCCCCCGGAGCAGTTCTTC.

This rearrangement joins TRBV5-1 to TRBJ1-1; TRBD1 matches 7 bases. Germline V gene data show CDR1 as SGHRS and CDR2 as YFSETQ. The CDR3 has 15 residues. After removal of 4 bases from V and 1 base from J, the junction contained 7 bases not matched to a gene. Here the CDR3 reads CASSSRTGENTEAFF. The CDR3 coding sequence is TGCGCCAGCAGCAGCAGGACAGGTGAGAACACTGAAGCTTTCTTT.

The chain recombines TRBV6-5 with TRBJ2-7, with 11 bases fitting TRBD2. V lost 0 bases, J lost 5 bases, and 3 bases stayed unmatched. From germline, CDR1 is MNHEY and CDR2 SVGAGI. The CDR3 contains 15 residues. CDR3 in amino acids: CASSYSIAGGHEQYF. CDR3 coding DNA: TGTGCCAGCAGTTACTCAATAGCGGGGGGGCACGAGCAGTACTTC.

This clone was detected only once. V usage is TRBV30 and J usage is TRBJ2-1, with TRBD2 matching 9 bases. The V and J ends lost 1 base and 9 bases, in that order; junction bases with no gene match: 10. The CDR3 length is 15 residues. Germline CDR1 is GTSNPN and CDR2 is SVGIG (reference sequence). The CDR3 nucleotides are TGTGCCTGGAGTGGGTTGGCGGGGGGGCCCGGTGAGCAGTTCTTC. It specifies CAWSGLAGGPGEQFF. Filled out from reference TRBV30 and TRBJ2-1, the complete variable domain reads SQTIHQWPATLVQPVGSPLSLECTVEGTSNPNLYWYRQAAGRGLQLLFYSVGIGQISSEVPQNLSASRPQDRQFILSSKKLLLSDSGFYLCAWSGLAGGPGEQFFGPGTRLTVL.

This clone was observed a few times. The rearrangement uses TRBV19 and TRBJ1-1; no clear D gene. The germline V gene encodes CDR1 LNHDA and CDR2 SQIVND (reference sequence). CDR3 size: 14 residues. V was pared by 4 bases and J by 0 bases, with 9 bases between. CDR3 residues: CASSTGFMNTEAFF. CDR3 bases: TGTGCCAGTAGTACGGGATTCATGAACACTGAAGCTTTCTTT.

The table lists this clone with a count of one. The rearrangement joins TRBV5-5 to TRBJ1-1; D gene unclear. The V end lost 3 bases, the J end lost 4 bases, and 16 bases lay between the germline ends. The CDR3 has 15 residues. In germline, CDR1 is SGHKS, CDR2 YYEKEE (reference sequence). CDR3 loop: CASSSLTRTSTEAFF. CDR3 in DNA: TGTGCCAGCAGCTCTTTAACCCGAACGAGCACTGAAGCTTTCTTT.

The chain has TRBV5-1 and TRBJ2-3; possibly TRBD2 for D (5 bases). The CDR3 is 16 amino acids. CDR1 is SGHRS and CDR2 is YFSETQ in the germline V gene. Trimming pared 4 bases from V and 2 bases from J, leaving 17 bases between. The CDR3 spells CASSPGSGNPTDTQYF. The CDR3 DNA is TGCGCCAGCAGCCCTGGCAGCGGAAACCCCACAGATACGCAGTATTTT.

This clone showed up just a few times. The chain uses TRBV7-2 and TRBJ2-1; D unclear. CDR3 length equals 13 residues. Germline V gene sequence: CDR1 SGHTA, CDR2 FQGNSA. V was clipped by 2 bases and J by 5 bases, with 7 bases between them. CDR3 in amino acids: CASSLLRNNEQFF. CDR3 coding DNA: TGTGCCAGCAGCTTACTCAGAAACAATGAGCAGTTCTTC.

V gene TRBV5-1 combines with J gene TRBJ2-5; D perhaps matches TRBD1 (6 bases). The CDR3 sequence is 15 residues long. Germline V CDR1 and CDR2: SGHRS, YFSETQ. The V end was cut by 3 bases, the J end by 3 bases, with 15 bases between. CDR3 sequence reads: CASSSTGNPKETQYF. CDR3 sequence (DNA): TGCGCCAGCAGCTCAACAGGGAATCCCAAAGAGACCCAGTACTTC.

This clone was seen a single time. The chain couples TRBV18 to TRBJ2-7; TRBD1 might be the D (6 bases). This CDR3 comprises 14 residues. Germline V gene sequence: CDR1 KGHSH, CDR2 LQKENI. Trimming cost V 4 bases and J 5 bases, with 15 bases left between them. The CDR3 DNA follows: TGTGCCAGCTCACTCCGGGACATGGAGGACGAGCAGTACTTC. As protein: CASSLRDMEDEQYF.

The DNA for the CDR3 is TGTGCCAGCCGCGATGACAGGGAATTTGCAGATACGCAGTATTTT. Amino acid sequence: CASRDDREFADTQYF. This chain links TRBV7-9 with TRBJ2-3; 7 positions agree with TRBD1. CDR3 length equals 15 residues. The germline gives CDR1 SEHNR, CDR2 FQNEAQ (reference sequence). Trimming cost V 8 bases and J 4 bases; bases outside gene matches: 12.

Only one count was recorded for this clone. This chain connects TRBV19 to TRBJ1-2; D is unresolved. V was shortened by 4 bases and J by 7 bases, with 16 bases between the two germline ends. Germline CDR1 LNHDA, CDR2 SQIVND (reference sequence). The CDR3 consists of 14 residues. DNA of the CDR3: TGTGCCAGTAGTAGGATGGAGGAATTGAGTGGCTACACCTTC. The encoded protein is CASSRMEELSGYTF.

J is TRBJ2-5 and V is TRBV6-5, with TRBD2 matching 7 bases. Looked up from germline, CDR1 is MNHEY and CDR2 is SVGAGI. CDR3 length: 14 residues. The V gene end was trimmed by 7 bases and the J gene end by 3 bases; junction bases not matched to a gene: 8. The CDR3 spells CASNPRGTKETQYF. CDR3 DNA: TGTGCCAGCAACCCGCGGGGGACTAAAGAGACCCAGTACTTC.

CDR3 nucleotides: TGTGCCAGCAGCGTAGGGACAGAGATTTACACTGAAGCTTTCTTT. Encoded protein: CASSVGTEIYTEAFF. The chain is built from TRBV9 and TRBJ1-1; D perhaps matches TRBD1 (6 bases). Germline V gene sequence: CDR1 SGDLS, CDR2 YYNGEE. The CDR3 spans 15 residues. V was clipped by 0 bases and J by 3 bases, with 12 bases between them.